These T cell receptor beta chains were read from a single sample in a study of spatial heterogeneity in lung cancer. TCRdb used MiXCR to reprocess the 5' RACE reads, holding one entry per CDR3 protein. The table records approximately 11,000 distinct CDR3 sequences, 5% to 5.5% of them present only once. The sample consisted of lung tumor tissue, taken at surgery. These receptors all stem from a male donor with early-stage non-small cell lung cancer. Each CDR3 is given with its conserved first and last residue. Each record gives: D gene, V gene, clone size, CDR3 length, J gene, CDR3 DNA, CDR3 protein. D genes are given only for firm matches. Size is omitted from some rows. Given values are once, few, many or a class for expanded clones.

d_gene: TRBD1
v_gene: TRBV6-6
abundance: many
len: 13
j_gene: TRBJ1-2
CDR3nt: TGTGCCAGAGTACAGGGGGAAAACTATGGCTACACCTTC
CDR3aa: CARVQGENYGYTF

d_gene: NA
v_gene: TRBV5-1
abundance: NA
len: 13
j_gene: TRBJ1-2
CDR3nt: TGCGCCAGCAGCCCCGGTGGGGTGGCTGGCTACACCTTC
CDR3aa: CASSPGGVAGYTF

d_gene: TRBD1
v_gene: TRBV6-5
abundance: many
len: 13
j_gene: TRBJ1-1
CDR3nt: TGTGCCAGCAGTGACAGGGTAAAAACTGAAGCTTTCTTT
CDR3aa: CASSDRVKTEAFF

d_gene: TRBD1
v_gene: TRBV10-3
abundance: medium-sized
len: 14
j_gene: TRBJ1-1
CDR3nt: TGTGCCATCAGTGAAGGACAGGGGAACACTGAAGCTTTCTTT
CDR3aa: CAISEGQGNTEAFF

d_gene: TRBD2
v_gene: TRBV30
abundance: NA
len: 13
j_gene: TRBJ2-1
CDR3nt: TGTGCCTGGAGTGGCGGGAGGGTGGATGAGCAGTTCTTC
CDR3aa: CAWSGGRVDEQFF

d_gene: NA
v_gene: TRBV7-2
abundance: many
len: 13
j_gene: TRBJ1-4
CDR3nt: TGTGCCAGCAGCCCTCAAGTTACTGAAAAACTGTTTTTT
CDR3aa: CASSPQVTEKLFF

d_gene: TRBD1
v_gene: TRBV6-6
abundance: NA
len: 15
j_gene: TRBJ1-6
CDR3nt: TGTGCCAGCAGTTACGTTGGACAGGGAGGGTCACCCCTCCACTTT
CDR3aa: CASSYVGQGGSPLHF

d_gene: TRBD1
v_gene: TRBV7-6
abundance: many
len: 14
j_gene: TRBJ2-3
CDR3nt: TGTGCCAGCAGCTTGGGACAGGTTACAGATACGCAGTATTTT
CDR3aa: CASSLGQVTDTQYF

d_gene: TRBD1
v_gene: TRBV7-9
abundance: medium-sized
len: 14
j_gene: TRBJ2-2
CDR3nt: TGTGCCAGCAGCCCACACAGGGGCACCGGGGAGCTGTTTTTT
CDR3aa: CASSPHRGTGELFF

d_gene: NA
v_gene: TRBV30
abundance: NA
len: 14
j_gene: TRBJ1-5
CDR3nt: TGTGCCTGGAGTGTAGGGACTCTCAATCAGCCCCAGCATTTT
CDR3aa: CAWSVGTLNQPQHF

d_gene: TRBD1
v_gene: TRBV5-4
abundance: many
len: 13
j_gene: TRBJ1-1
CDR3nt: TGTGCCAGCAGCCCAGACAGGGGGCAACGGGCTTTCTTT
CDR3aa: CASSPDRGQRAFF

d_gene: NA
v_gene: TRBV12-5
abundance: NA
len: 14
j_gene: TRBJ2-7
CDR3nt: TGTGCTAGTGGTTTAAACAGGATTCTCTACGAGCAGTACTTC
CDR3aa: CASGLNRILYEQYF

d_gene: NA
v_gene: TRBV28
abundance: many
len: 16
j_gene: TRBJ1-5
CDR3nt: TGTGCCAGCATTAAGGCCGGGGGGGCGCTCAATCAGCCCCAGCATTTT
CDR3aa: CASIKAGGALNQPQHF

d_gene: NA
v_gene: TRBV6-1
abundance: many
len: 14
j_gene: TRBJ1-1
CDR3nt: TGTGCCAGCACCCCGACAGCCATGAACACTGAAGCTTTCTTT
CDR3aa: CASTPTAMNTEAFF

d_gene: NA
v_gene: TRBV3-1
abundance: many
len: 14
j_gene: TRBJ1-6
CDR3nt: TGTGCCAGCAGCCAAACGACGTCCTACTCACCCCTCCACTTT
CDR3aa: CASSQTTSYSPLHF

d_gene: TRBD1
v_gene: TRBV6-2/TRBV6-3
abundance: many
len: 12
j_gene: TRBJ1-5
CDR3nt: TGTGCCAGCAGGACAGGGGATCAGCCCCAGCATTTT
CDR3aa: CASRTGDQPQHF

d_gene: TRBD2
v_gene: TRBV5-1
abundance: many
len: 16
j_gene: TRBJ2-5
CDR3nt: TGCGCCAGCAGCTTGGGAAGCGGGAGTATCCAAGAGACCCAGTACTTC
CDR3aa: CASSLGSGSIQETQYF

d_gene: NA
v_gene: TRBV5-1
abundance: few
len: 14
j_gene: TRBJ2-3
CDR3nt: TGCGCCAGCAGCTGGGGTGGGGTCCAGGATACGCAGTATTTT
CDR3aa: CASSWGGVQDTQYF